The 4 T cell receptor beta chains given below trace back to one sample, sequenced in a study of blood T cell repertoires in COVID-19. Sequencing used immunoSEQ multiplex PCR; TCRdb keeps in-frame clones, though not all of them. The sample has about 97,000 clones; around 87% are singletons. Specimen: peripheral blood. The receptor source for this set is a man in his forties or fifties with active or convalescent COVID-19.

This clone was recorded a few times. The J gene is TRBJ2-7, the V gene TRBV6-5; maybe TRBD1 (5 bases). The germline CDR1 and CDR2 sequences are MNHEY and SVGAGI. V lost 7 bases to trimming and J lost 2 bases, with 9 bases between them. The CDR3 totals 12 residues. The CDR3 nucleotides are TGTGCCAGCACCGAGACAGCCTACGAGCAGTACTTC. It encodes CASTETAYEQYF.

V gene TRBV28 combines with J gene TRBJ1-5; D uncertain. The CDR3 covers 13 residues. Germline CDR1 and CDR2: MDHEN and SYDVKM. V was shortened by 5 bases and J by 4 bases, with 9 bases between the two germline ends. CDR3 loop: CASSMSVNQPQHF. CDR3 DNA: TGTGCCAGCAGTATGTCAGTAAATCAGCCCCAGCATTTT. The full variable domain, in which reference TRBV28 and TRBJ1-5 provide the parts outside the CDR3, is DVKVTQSSRYLVKRTGEKVFLECVQDMDHENMFWYRQDPGLGLRLIYFSYDVKMKEKGDIPEGYSVSREKKERFSLILESASTNQTSMYLCASSMSVNQPQHFGDGTRLSIL.

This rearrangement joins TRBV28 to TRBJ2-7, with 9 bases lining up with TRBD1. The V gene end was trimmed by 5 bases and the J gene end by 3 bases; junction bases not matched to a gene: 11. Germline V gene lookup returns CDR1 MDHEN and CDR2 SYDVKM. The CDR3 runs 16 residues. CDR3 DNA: TGTGCCAGCAGTGCGGACAGGGGCGTACCCTACTACGAGCAGTACGTC. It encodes CASSADRGVPYYEQYV.

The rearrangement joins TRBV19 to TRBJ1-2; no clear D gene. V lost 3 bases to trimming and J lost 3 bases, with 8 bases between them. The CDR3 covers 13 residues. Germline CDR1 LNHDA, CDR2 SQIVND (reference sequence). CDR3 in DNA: TGTGCCAGTAGTATCCGGAGGTACTATGGCTACACCTTC. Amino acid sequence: CASSIRRYYGYTF.